These 30 T cell receptor beta chains came from one sample sequenced in a study of blood T cells in healthy people across ages. A second PCR, run for about 7 to 11 cycles, used a sample-barcoded 5' primer plus a J-beta primer mix. TCRdb reprocessed the 5' RACE reads via MiXCR and lists one record per CDR3 protein. The sample lists roughly 650,000 distinct CDR3 sequences; about 30% were seen once. Material for sequencing was blood. Source of these receptors: a woman older than 75 in good health.

V usage is TRBV28 and J usage is TRBJ2-5, with D possibly TRBD2 on 6 matching bases. The V end lost 5 bases, the J end lost 3 bases, and 16 bases lay between the germline ends. CDR3 length equals 15 residues. Germline CDR1 and CDR2: MDHEN and SYDVKM. Written as DNA, the CDR3 is TGTGCCAGCAGTGTAGGAGGAGGGGTAAAAGAGACCCAGTACTTC. Translating it yields CASSVGGGVKETQYF.

The table lists this clonotype with many counts. This sequence joins TRBV15 and TRBJ1-1, with a weak D call TRBD1 (6 bases). Between the trimmed V and J ends, which lost 0 bases and 5 bases, there was a span of 13 bases. The germline gives CDR1 LNHNV, CDR2 YYDKDF (reference sequence). The CDR3 has 15 amino acids. CDR3 residues: CATSRDRRGRTEAFF. CDR3 coding DNA: TGTGCCACCAGCAGAGATCGCAGGGGCCGGACTGAAGCTTTCTTT.

The chain has TRBV30 and TRBJ2-7; the D gene is possibly TRBD2 (7 bases). The CDR3 has 13 amino acids. Trimming removed 4 bases at V and 7 bases at J, with 17 bases between. Germline V gene sequence: CDR1 GTSNPN, CDR2 SVGIG (reference sequence). CDR3 sequence reads: CAWTRGAMGEQYF. For the CDR3, the DNA is TGTGCCTGGACCCGGGGGGCTATGGGTGAGCAGTACTTC.

This clonotype was recorded many times. The V call is TRBV2, the J call TRBJ2-5; D assignment may be TRBD1 or TRBD2 (7 bases each). The CDR3 runs to 16 residues. V was cut by 7 bases and J by 2 bases, with 20 bases left in between. Germline V gene sequence: CDR1 SNHLY, CDR2 FYNNEI. The DNA of the CDR3 is TGTGCCAGCACCCCAAAGGGGGCTAGCGGACAAGAGACCCAGTACTTC. It yields the protein CASTPKGASGQETQYF.

This clonotype was found many times. The rearrangement joins TRBV5-1 to TRBJ2-1; weak D call: TRBD1 (7 bases). V was pared by 6 bases and J by 0 bases, with 16 bases between. The CDR3 is made up of 16 amino acids. Germline CDR1 and CDR2: SGHRS and YFSETQ. CDR3 sequence: CASTRGAGGSYNEQFF. The CDR3 nucleotides are TGCGCCAGCACCCGCGGGGCAGGGGGCTCCTACAATGAGCAGTTCTTC.

This clonotype came up many times. The chain couples TRBV5-1 to TRBJ1-2, with D perhaps matching TRBD1 (6 bases). The CDR3 length is 16 residues. V lost 0 bases to trimming and J lost 0 bases, with 12 bases between them. Germline CDR1 SGHRS, CDR2 YFSETQ. Written as DNA, the CDR3 is TGCGCCAGCAGCTTGGTCCAGGGGAAAGCTAACTATGGCTACACCTTC. It yields the protein CASSLVQGKANYGYTF.

This clonotype was seen a few times. One base away lies a much larger clone, so this may be a sequencing read error. This chain joins TRBV9 and TRBJ2-7; D possibly matches TRBD1 or TRBD2 (6 bases each). The CDR3 extends over 14 amino acids. The germline gives CDR1 SGDLS, CDR2 YYNGEE. Trimming stripped 0 bases from V and 5 bases from J, with 12 bases between. The CDR3 DNA reads as TGTGCCAGCAGCGTAGACGGGGGCTTCCACGAGCAGTACTTC. Protein product: CASSVDGGFHEQYF.

The table lists this clonotype with many counts. The J gene is TRBJ2-5, the V gene TRBV5-5, with D maybe TRBD2 (6 bases). CDR3 length: 14 amino acids. Germline V gives CDR1 SGHKS, CDR2 YYEKEE (reference sequence). Trimming left V 0 bases short and J 5 bases short, with 11 bases between. The CDR3 nucleotides read TGTGCCAGCAGCTTGGAGGGTCGGGGGGAGACCCAGTACTTC. Amino acids: CASSLEGRGETQYF. The full variable domain, in which reference TRBV5-5 and TRBJ2-5 provide the parts outside the CDR3, is DAGVTQSPTHLIKTRGQQVTLRCSPISGHKSVSWYQQVLGQGPQFIFQYYEKEERGRGNFPDRFSARQFPNYSSELNVNALLLGDSALYLCASSLEGRGETQYFGPGTRLLVL.

The CDR3 DNA reads TGTGCCAGCAGCTTAGCGAAGGCCTATGGCTACACCTTC. This sequence encodes CASSLAKAYGYTF. V is TRBV7-2 and J is TRBJ1-2; D is uncertain. The CDR3 runs 13 residues. The V gene's germline CDR1 is SGHTA and CDR2 FQGNSA. V was shortened by 0 bases and J by 4 bases, with 6 bases between the two germline ends.

At least ten counts were recorded for this clonotype. CDR3 in amino acids: CASSPWTDYNEQFF. The CDR3 DNA sequence: TGTGCCAGCTCACCTTGGACAGATTACAATGAGCAGTTCTTC. This chain links TRBV18 with TRBJ2-1, with D possibly TRBD1 on 6 matching bases. Germline V gene sequence: CDR1 KGHSH, CDR2 LQKENI. The ends were cut back, 3 bases at V and 4 bases at J, with 10 bases in the middle. This CDR3 has 14 residues.

This chain uses TRBV5-1 with TRBJ2-4; the match to TRBD2 covers 9 bases. The J call may be faulty, since TRBJ2-7 better matches the DNA end. Germline CDR1 SGHRS, CDR2 YFSETQ. The CDR3 is 17 residues long. CDR3 region: CASSKNQAGGGFYEQYF. For the CDR3, the DNA is TGCGCCAGCAGCAAAAATCAAGCGGGAGGAGGATTCTACGAGCAGTACTTC.

The chain is built from TRBV20-1 and TRBJ2-1, with 11 bases lining up with TRBD2. CDR1 and CDR2 (germline): DFQATT, SNEGSKA (reference sequence). Unmatched junction bases numbered 9, after V lost 3 bases and J lost 5 bases. CDR3 size: 16 residues. CDR3 in amino acids: CSASNSGGAFDNEQFF. CDR3 nucleotide sequence: TGCAGTGCTAGTAATAGCGGGGGGGCCTTCGACAATGAGCAGTTCTTC.

This sequence joins TRBV20-1 and TRBJ2-3; tentative D call: TRBD2 (7 bases). This CDR3 comprises 15 residues. CDR1 is DFQATT, CDR2 SNEGSKA, per germline (reference sequence). Trimming removed 6 bases at V and 1 base at J, with 17 bases between. CDR3 sequence (DNA): TGCAGTGCCCCTCCCGGGGGGCGGGGCACAGATACGCAGTATTTT. Amino acids: CSAPPGGRGTDTQYF.

Concerning this clonotype itself: A much larger clone is a single base away; this may be a read error. The genes are TRBV4-3 and TRBJ1-5; no clear D. Per germline, CDR1 LGHNA and CDR2 YSLEER. This CDR3 contains 13 residues. Trimming shortened V by 0 bases and J by 3 bases, and 3 bases separated the two germline ends. CDR3 DNA: TGCGCCAGCAGCCAAGAAACCAATCAGCCCCAGCATTTT. It translates to CASSQETNQPQHF.

V gene TRBV20-1 combines with J gene TRBJ1-2; TRBD1 is a possible D gene (5 bases). This CDR3 is built from 13 residues. Germline CDR1 is DFQATT and CDR2 is SNEGSKA (reference sequence). Trimming took off 3 bases at V and 4 bases at J, with 12 bases between the two ends. CDR3 sequence: CSASSWGGYGYTF. The CDR3 DNA follows: TGCAGTGCTAGTAGCTGGGGGGGCTATGGCTACACCTTC.

This clonotype was observed many times. J is TRBJ2-1 and V is TRBV28; 12 nucleotides align to TRBD2. This CDR3 region has 15 residues. CDR1 is MDHEN, CDR2 SYDVKM, per germline. V lost 6 bases to trimming and J lost 10 bases; unmatched junction nucleotides: 10. In nucleotides, the CDR3 is TGTGCCAGCAGCCTACCTAGCGGGGGGGCCGGCGAGCAGTTCTTC. It specifies CASSLPSGGAGEQFF.

The CDR3 bases are TGTGCCAGCAGCTTAATGGGGGGCGCCCCCAAAAACATTCAGTACTTC. It codes for CASSLMGGAPKNIQYF. The V and J genes are TRBV7-2 and TRBJ2-4; D is tentatively TRBD1 or TRBD2 (6 bases each). Germline CDR1 is SGHTA and CDR2 is FQGNSA. Trimming took off 2 bases at V and 2 bases at J, with 13 bases between the two ends. The CDR3 consists of 16 residues.

This clonotype occurred many times. V usage is TRBV20-1 and J usage is TRBJ2-6, with TRBD1 matching 9 bases. V gave up 6 bases and J gave up 1 base; unmatched junction bases: 4. The CDR3 is 15 residues long. Germline CDR1 and CDR2: DFQATT and SNEGSKA (reference sequence). CDR3 sequence reads: CSALDRGSGANVLTF. CDR3 coding DNA: TGCAGTGCGTTGGACAGGGGATCTGGGGCCAACGTCCTGACTTTC.

This clonotype was observed many times. The chain uses TRBV10-3 and TRBJ2-5; D call uncertain. Germline V gives CDR1 ENHRY, CDR2 SYGVKD. The ends were cut back, 3 bases at V and 2 bases at J, with 7 bases in the middle. The CDR3 runs 13 residues. CDR3 nucleotides: TGTGCCATCAGTGAAGGCGATCAAGAGACCCAGTACTTC. Translated: CAISEGDQETQYF.

The V and J genes are TRBV6-4 and TRBJ2-1, with 8 bases fitting TRBD2. The CDR3 spans 15 residues. In germline, CDR1 is MRHNA, CDR2 SNTAGT. The ends lost 6 bases at V and 3 bases at J; junction bases unmatched: 7. The CDR3 nucleotides read TGTGCCAGCAGCCCCGGGAGGGGAGACTACAATGAGCAGTTCTTC. The encoded protein is CASSPGRGDYNEQFF.

The chain has TRBV3-1 and TRBJ1-1; a weak D match, TRBD1 (6 bases). Per the germline V gene, CDR1 is LGHDT and CDR2 is YNNKEL (reference sequence). CDR3 length: 15 residues. The V and J ends lost 6 bases and 0 bases respectively, with 14 bases between them. Written as DNA, the CDR3 is TGTGCCAGCAGGCGACAGGCCTTCATGAACACTGAAGCTTTCTTT. It is translated as CASRRQAFMNTEAFF. Filled out from reference TRBV3-1 and TRBJ1-1, the complete variable domain reads DTAVSQTPKYLVTQMGNDKSIKCEQNLGHDTMYWYKQDSKKFLKIMFSYNNKELIINETVPNRFSPKSPDKAHLNLHINSLELGDSAVYFCASRRQAFMNTEAFFGQGTRLTVV.

This clonotype was found many times. Here the CDR3 reads CASSPAGTTYNEQFF. The CDR3 bases are TGTGCCAGCAGCCCCGCCGGGACAACCTACAATGAGCAGTTCTTC. The gene calls are TRBV9 and TRBJ2-1; D may be TRBD1 (6 bases). This CDR3 comprises 15 residues. Germline V gene data show CDR1 as SGDLS and CDR2 as YYNGEE. Trimming removed 4 bases at V and 2 bases at J, with 13 bases between.

This clonotype occurred a few times. Just one base apart from a much larger clone, this may be a read error. The gene calls are TRBV6-2 or TRBV6-3 and TRBJ2-1; possibly TRBD1 or TRBD2 for D (6 bases each). V was trimmed by 2 bases and J by 13 bases, leaving 21 bases between them. The CDR3 runs 15 residues. Germline V gene data show CDR1 as MNHEY and CDR2 as SVGEGT. Here the CDR3 DNA reads TGTGCCAGCAGTTACCTGAACAGGGTACGGGAGACCCAGTTCTTC. Its translation: CASSYLNRVRETQFF.

The sample holds many counts of this clonotype. V gene TRBV20-1 combines with J gene TRBJ2-1; 10 positions agree with TRBD2. After removal of 6 bases from V and 10 bases from J, the junction contained 12 bases not matched to a gene. Looked up from germline, CDR1 is DFQATT and CDR2 is SNEGSKA (reference sequence). The CDR3 is made up of 14 amino acids. DNA of the CDR3: TGCAGTGCCCGCCCGAGCGGGGGGGCCGGGGAGCAGTTCTTC. Protein: CSARPSGGAGEQFF.

The rearrangement links TRBV7-9 to TRBJ1-2; 7 bases fit TRBD1. The germline V gene encodes CDR1 SEHNR and CDR2 FQNEAQ (reference sequence). CDR3 size: 11 residues. After removal of 5 bases from V and 10 bases from J, the junction contained 4 bases not matched to a gene. The CDR3 sequence: CASSGTALYTF. The DNA for the CDR3 is TGTGCCAGCAGCGGGACAGCTCTCTACACCTTC.

CDR3 sequence reads: CASSYSVGGGEAFF. CDR3 sequence (DNA): TGTGCCAGCAGTTACTCCGTGGGGGGGGGAGAAGCTTTCTTT. The chain recombines TRBV6-6 with TRBJ1-1, with D perhaps TRBD1 (5 bases). The CDR3 totals 14 residues. The germline V gene has CDR1 MNHNY and CDR2 SVGAGI (reference sequence). V shed 0 bases and J shed 8 bases, with 13 bases lying between them.

This clonotype was counted a few times. The rearrangement joins TRBV3-1 to TRBJ2-3, with D unresolved. Trimming shortened V by 0 bases and J by 5 bases, and 6 bases separated the two germline ends. The CDR3 length is 13 residues. Looked up from germline, CDR1 is LGHDT and CDR2 is YNNKEL (reference sequence). CDR3 region: CASSQDWGDTQYF. The CDR3, as DNA: TGTGCCAGCAGCCAAGATTGGGGAGATACGCAGTATTTT.

On this clonotype: One junction end disagrees with the germline gene, perhaps due to a read error. The V gene is TRBV4-3, the J gene TRBJ1-2; D ambiguous. CDR3 size: 14 residues. CDR1 is LGHNA, CDR2 YSLEER, per germline. CDR3 DNA: TGCGCCAGCGGCCAACCCCTAGGCTCTTATGGCTACACCTTC. It translates to CASGQPLGSYGYTF.

A few counts support this clonotype. This chain joins TRBV29-1 and TRBJ1-1, with D maybe TRBD1 (6 bases). CDR1 SQVTM and CDR2 ANQGSEA come from the germline V gene. The V end lost 7 bases, the J end lost 1 base, and 10 bases lay between the germline ends. This CDR3 has 12 amino acids. CDR3 sequence (DNA): TGCAGCGGAAAAGGGGGGAACACTGAAGCTTTCTTT. As protein: CSGKGGNTEAFF.

This chain uses TRBV7-6 with TRBJ2-1; D is possibly TRBD1 (5 bases). The V end lost 5 bases, the J end lost 4 bases, and 27 bases lay between the germline ends. Germline lookup yields CDR1 SGHVS and CDR2 FNYEAQ. There are 19 residues in the CDR3. The CDR3 here is CASSTGTGVDGRPYNEQFF. Written as DNA, the CDR3 is TGTGCCAGCAGCACCGGAACAGGCGTGGACGGTCGCCCTTACAATGAGCAGTTCTTC.